The rows below give T cell receptor beta chains drawn from one sample of a study of blood T cell repertoires in COVID-19. TCRdb's copy holds only in-frame clones and misses some; the assay was immunoSEQ multiplex PCR. In the table there are 290,000 or so clones, about 82% of which are singletons. The source material was peripheral blood. The receptor set was obtained from a man aged 50 to 59 with active or convalescent COVID-19. Both conserved end residues are part of each CDR3. The D gene is left open where the match is weak. Clone size is given for some rows only: seen once, a few or many times, or a class if the clone is expanded.

j_call v_call d_call clone_size cdr3_nt cdr3_aa
TRBJ2-7 TRBV5-1 NA NA TGCGCCAGCAGCTTACAGGACTACAACTACGAGCAGTACTTC CASSLQDYNYEQYF
TRBJ1-6 TRBV7-2 NA NA TGTGCCAGCAGCTTTAGCGGGAATTCACCCCTCCACTTT CASSFSGNSPLHF
TRBJ1-5 TRBV30 NA NA TGTGCCTGGAGTGACAGGGATGATCAGCCCCAGCATTTT CAWSDRDDQPQHF
TRBJ1-1 TRBV2 TRBD1 NA TGTGCCAGGGAGCATGAAGACAGGGGTCTGAATGAAGCTTTCTTT CAREHEDRGLNEAFF
TRBJ1-5 TRBV18 NA NA TGTGCCAGCTCACCGGGGGGAAGGGTGCGGCAGCCCCAGCATTTT CASSPGGRVRQPQHF
TRBJ2-7 TRBV6-5 TRBD1 NA TGTGCCAGCAGGCCGGGACAGGGGGCATACGAGCAGTACTTC CASRPGQGAYEQYF
TRBJ1-1 TRBV18 TRBD1 once TGTGCCAGCTCACTACAGGGGAGCACTGAAGCTTTCTTT CASSLQGSTEAFF
TRBJ2-1 TRBV24-1 TRBD1 NA TGTGCCACCAGCCAGCCCGGGACAGGGCACTACAATGAGCAGTTCTTC CATSQPGTGHYNEQFF
TRBJ2-7 TRBV9 TRBD1 NA TGTGCCAGCAGCGTAGAACCGGACAGGGGCTACGAGCAGTACTTC CASSVEPDRGYEQYF
TRBJ2-4 TRBV4-2 TRBD2 NA TGTGCCAGCAGCCTCGGGACTACACACTTTAACATTCAGTACTTC CASSLGTTHFNIQYF
TRBJ2-6 TRBV28 TRBD1 NA TGTGCCAGCAGTTTATTGTTCTGGGCAGGGGGCGCTTCTGGGGCCAACGTCCTGACTTTC CASSLLFWAGGASGANVLTF
TRBJ2-7 TRBV6-2/TRBV6-3 TRBD2 NA TGTGCCAGCAGTGCGGCTAGCGGGAGAAGGTACGAGCAGTACTTC CASSAASGRRYEQYF
TRBJ2-1 TRBV28 TRBD2 NA TGTGCCAGTTCGGGGGAGGGCTATGAGCAGTTCTTC CASSGEGYEQFF
TRBJ2-5 TRBV27 TRBD2 once TGTGCCAGCAGTCCCCGGCTAGCGGGAGGAGAGACCCAGTACTTC CASSPRLAGGETQYF
TRBJ2-6 TRBV9 NA NA TGTGCCAGTCTCCCGACGGCCCAGGTCTCTGGGGCCAACGTCCTGACTTTC CASLPTAQVSGANVLTF
TRBJ2-1 TRBV20-1 NA once TGCAGTGCTAGTATCCCTACCTACAATGAGCAGTTCTTC CSASIPTYNEQFF
TRBJ2-1 TRBV13 NA NA TGTGCCAGCAGCCACCAAACCAGGGGTGAGCAGTTCTTC CASSHQTRGEQFF
TRBJ2-3 TRBV5-4 TRBD2 NA TGTGCCAGCAGCTTTTGGCGGGGGGGGGCAGATACGCAGTATTTT CASSFWRGGADTQYF
TRBJ2-5 TRBV24-1 TRBD2 once TGTGCCACCAGTGATTTTATGCAGGCTAGCGGGCAAGAGACCCAGTACTTC CATSDFMQASGQETQYF
TRBJ2-1 TRBV7-3 TRBD2 NA TGTGCCAGCAGCCGTACGGTGCGGGAGGCCCCCTACAATGAGCAGTTCTTC CASSRTVREAPYNEQFF
TRBJ1-2 TRBV23-1 TRBD1 NA TGCGCCAGCAGCCCCCTAGGACAGGAACAGGACTTCTACTATGGCTACACCTTC CASSPLGQEQDFYYGYTF
TRBJ2-1 TRBV7-8 TRBD2 NA TGTGCCAGCAGCTTATTCGTCGGGACTAGCGTCAGTGAGCAGTTCTTC CASSLFVGTSVSEQFF
TRBJ2-2 TRBV7-3 NA NA TGTGCCAGCAGCTCTAATGGGGTCCCGGGGTCCGGGGAGCTGTTTTTT CASSSNGVPGSGELFF
TRBJ2-1 TRBV4-1 TRBD2 few TGCGCCAGCAGCCCCCAGGGGACTAGCACCTACAATGAGCAGTTCTTC CASSPQGTSTYNEQFF
TRBJ1-1 TRBV18 NA NA TGTGCCAGCTCACCCAGGGGTTGGGAGTACACTGAAGCTTTCTTT CASSPRGWEYTEAFF
TRBJ2-2 TRBV2 NA NA TGTGCCAGCAGTTGGGGAGAGACCGGGGAGCTGTTTTTT CASSWGETGELFF
TRBJ2-5 TRBV6-5 TRBD1 NA TGTGCCAGCAGTTACGGACAGGGTTGGGAGACCCAGTACTTC CASSYGQGWETQYF
TRBJ1-4 TRBV6-6 NA NA TGTGCCAGCAGTTCCCGAGCTCTTAATGAAAAACTGTTTTTT CASSSRALNEKLFF
TRBJ1-2 TRBV30 NA NA TGTGCCTGGACGGAAGGACTGAAGCACTATGGCTACACCTTC CAWTEGLKHYGYTF
TRBJ2-7 TRBV5-6 TRBD2 NA TGTGCCAGCAGCTTCCGGGACTACCTCTACGAGCAGTACTTC CASSFRDYLYEQYF
TRBJ1-1 TRBV27 TRBD1 NA TGTGCCAGCAGTTTATATGGGACAGGGACAATGAACACTGAAGCTTTCTTT CASSLYGTGTMNTEAFF
TRBJ2-7 TRBV6-5 TRBD1 NA TGTGCCAGCAGGGTTGGGGACAGGGGGTCTCAGTACTTC CASRVGDRGSQYF
TRBJ2-7 TRBV19 TRBD1 NA TGTGCCAGTAGCTCGGGACAGGGCAACGAGCAGTACTTC CASSSGQGNEQYF
TRBJ2-7 TRBV19 TRBD1 NA TGTGCCAGTAGCAAGAAGGGGGCTTACGAGCAGTACTTC CASSKKGAYEQYF
TRBJ2-5 TRBV3-1/TRBV3-2 NA once TGTGCCAGCAGCCAAACGAAGCCCCAGTACTTC CASSQTKPQYF
TRBJ2-3 TRBV15 TRBD1 NA TGTGCCACCAGCAGACCTCCCCGCCGGGACAGGAGCTTGGATACGCAGTATTTT CATSRPPRRDRSLDTQYF
TRBJ2-7 TRBV28 NA NA TGTGCCAGCAGTGGGGACTGGGCCTACGAGCAGTACTTC CASSGDWAYEQYF
TRBJ2-5 TRBV7-2 NA NA TGTGCCAGCAGACCCGGGACTGAAGGGACCCAGTACTTC CASRPGTEGTQYF
TRBJ2-1 TRBV2 TRBD2 few TGTGCCAGCAATAGGGGGACTAGCGCGAGTGAGCAGTTCTTC CASNRGTSASEQFF
TRBJ2-2 TRBV12-3/TRBV12-4 TRBD2 NA TGTGCCAGCAGTACTAGCGGGTTGGAGCTGTTTTTT CASSTSGLELFF
TRBJ2-1 TRBV9 TRBD1 NA TGTGCCAGCAGCGTAGAAGGGGGCACCCACAATGAGCAGTTCTTC CASSVEGGTHNEQFF
TRBJ1-2 TRBV7-2 TRBD1 NA TGTGCCAGCAGCTTAGCAGGGACAGTCTCAAACACCTTC CASSLAGTVSNTF
TRBJ1-1 TRBV30 TRBD1 NA TGTGCCTGGAGTGGCGCGGGACAGAAGAACACTGAAGCTTTCTTT CAWSGAGQKNTEAFF
TRBJ1-1 TRBV9 NA NA TGTGCCAGCAGCGTATCTACGAACACTGAAGCTTTCTTT CASSVSTNTEAFF
TRBJ2-6 TRBV2 NA NA TGTGCCAGCAGTCCTAGGTGGTCTGGGGCCAACGTCCTGACTTTC CASSPRWSGANVLTF
TRBJ2-6 TRBV4-1 TRBD1 NA TGCGCCAGCAGCCAAGATCCCGACAGGGCTGGGGCCAACGTCCTGACTTTC CASSQDPDRAGANVLTF
TRBJ2-7 TRBV11-2 TRBD2 NA TGTGCCAGCAGCCTAACTAGCGGGAGAGGAAGCTCCTACGAGCAGTACTTC CASSLTSGRGSSYEQYF
TRBJ1-2 TRBV19 NA NA TGTGCCAGTAGTAAAGTGGGGGCGTCCTATGGCTACACCTTC CASSKVGASYGYTF
TRBJ2-1 TRBV2 TRBD2 NA TGTGCCAGCATGGGGACTAGCGGAGGAGGGCTGTTCTTC CASMGTSGGGLFF
TRBJ2-1 TRBV28 TRBD2 NA TGTGCCAGCGGGCGGGCGGGAGGAGCCTACAATGAGCAGTTCTTC CASGRAGGAYNEQFF
TRBJ1-1 TRBV5-1 NA NA TGCGCCAGCAGCGTCTTGGGGCTCTTGAACACTGAAGCTTTCTTT CASSVLGLLNTEAFF
TRBJ2-7 TRBV7-3 TRBD2 NA TGTGCCAGCAGCTTCGGGGGGGAGCAGTACTTC CASSFGGEQYF
TRBJ2-2 TRBV7-9 TRBD2 NA TGTGCCAGCACCCCGGGGGGGGGCACCGGGGAGCTGTTTTTT CASTPGGGTGELFF
TRBJ2-5 TRBV5-4 NA NA TGTGCCAGCAGCAAGAGGGGGAGCGGGAACCAAGAGACCCAGTACTTC CASSKRGSGNQETQYF
TRBJ2-1 TRBV7-2 TRBD2 once TGTGCCAGCCTTGGAGGGTCTAGCGGACCCAATGAGCAGTTCTTC CASLGGSSGPNEQFF